These 27 T cell receptor beta chains were sequenced from one sample in a study of shared clonotypes between healthy human individuals (dated by TCRdb to 2020 to 2021). Library prep was done by the immunoSEQ multiplex PCR assay. TCRdb stores this immuneACCESS table with in-frame sequences only. Part of the clones is absent; in the studies checked, under half of the shortfall reflects unresolved V genes, and no reason is known for the rest. Counted in this sample were about 490,000 clones; roughly four fifths of them appeared once. The ten largest clones represent around 13% of the sample. The specimen sequenced was PBMCs. The origin of the receptors is a woman aged 40 to 49 in good health. Some clones in this sample may be carry-over from other donors' samples.

This chain links TRBV10-2 with TRBJ2-7; TRBD2 matches 10 bases. With V trimmed by 4 bases and J by 0 bases, 3 bases remained unmatched. From germline, CDR1 is WSHSY and CDR2 SAAADI. There are 15 residues in the CDR3. CDR3 in DNA: TGCGCCAGCAGTGGAGCGGGAGGGATCTCCTACGAGCAGTACTTC. Its protein product is CASSGAGGISYEQYF.

The chain combines TRBV29-1 with TRBJ2-7, with D unresolved. The CDR3 runs 12 residues. Germline-derived CDR1 and CDR2 are SQVTM and ANQGSEA. Trimming pared 4 bases from V and 1 base from J, leaving 8 bases between. DNA of the CDR3: TGCAGCGTTGTTCGGAGTTCCTACGAGCAGTACTTC. Its translation: CSVVRSSYEQYF.

The chain links TRBV6-6 to TRBJ2-2; D gene uncertain. The CDR3 totals 15 residues. The germline gives CDR1 MNHNY, CDR2 SVGAGI (reference sequence). The V end lost 5 bases, the J end lost 3 bases, and 13 bases lay between the germline ends. CDR3 sequence (DNA): TGTGCCAGCAGTGTGACCAGCCCGGACACCGGGGAGCTGTTTTTT. Encoded protein: CASSVTSPDTGELFF.

This clone occurred once. The rearrangement links TRBV15 to TRBJ2-7; 9 positions agree with TRBD1. J gave up 5 bases and V 7 bases, and 12 bases lay outside the gene matches. The CDR3 contains 15 residues. CDR1 and CDR2 (germline): LNHNV, YYDKDF (reference sequence). The CDR3, as DNA: TGTGCCACCACCAGTCCCGGGACAGGGATGGACGAGCAGTACTTC. Translated: CATTSPGTGMDEQYF. The variable domain in full, with the rest retrieved from reference TRBV15 and TRBJ2-7, is DAMVIQNPRYQVTQFGKPVTLSCSQTLNHNVMYWYQQKSSQAPKLLFHYYDKDFNNEADTPDNFQSRRPNTSFCFLDIRSPGLGDTAMYLCATTSPGTGMDEQYFGPGTRLTVT.

This clone was detected many times. The rearrangement links TRBV7-3 to TRBJ1-1; D is unresolved. This CDR3 spans 14 amino acids. Trimming removed 5 bases from V and 1 base from J, with 11 bases in between. The germline gives CDR1 SGHTA, CDR2 FQGTGA. CDR3: CASSPSHSNTEAFF. The CDR3 bases are TGTGCCAGCAGCCCTTCCCACTCGAACACTGAAGCTTTCTTT.

The chain employs TRBV15 and TRBJ2-1, with D possibly matching TRBD1 (7 bases). The CDR3 is 16 amino acids. Trimming took off 0 bases at V and 4 bases at J, with 13 bases between the two ends. Germline loops: CDR1 LNHNV, CDR2 YYDKDF (reference sequence). CDR3: CATSRDRAGGYNEQFF. CDR3 coding DNA: TGTGCCACCAGCAGAGATCGGGCAGGGGGGTACAATGAGCAGTTCTTC.

The chain employs TRBV28 and TRBJ2-6; D gene ambiguous. The CDR3 runs to 12 residues. The V gene's germline CDR1 is MDHEN and CDR2 SYDVKM. V gave up 10 bases and J gave up 1 base, with 5 bases separating them. The CDR3 region has the DNA TGTGCCATCGCGTCTGGGGCCAACGTCCTGACTTTC. Translated: CAIASGANVLTF.

A remark on this clone: Other DNA variants within this sample encode the same CDR3. This sequence joins TRBV28 and TRBJ2-7; D not certain. This CDR3 contains 11 residues. Deletions cut 6 bases from V and 2 bases from J, with 5 bases between. Germline V gene lookup returns CDR1 MDHEN and CDR2 SYDVKM. CDR3 DNA: TGTGCCAGCAGCTCACCCTACGAGCAGTACTTC. Translating gives CASSSPYEQYF. Looking up the rest from reference TRBV28 and TRBJ2-7 gives the full variable domain: DVKVTQSSRYLVKRTGEKVFLECVQDMDHENMFWYRQDPGLGLRLIYFSYDVKMKEKGDIPEGYSVSREKKERFSLILESASTNQTSMYLCASSSPYEQYFGPGTRLTVT.

The rearrangement joins TRBV2 to TRBJ2-4; D might be TRBD1 or TRBD2, each matching 6 bases. The germline V gene has CDR1 SNHLY and CDR2 FYNNEI. Between the trimmed V and J ends, which lost 3 bases and 0 bases, there was a span of 18 bases. The length of the CDR3 is 18 residues. The CDR3 DNA is TGTGCCAGCAGTGAGACTGGGAGGACAGATCTAGCCAAAAACATTCAGTACTTC. It codes for CASSETGRTDLAKNIQYF.

The chain links TRBV5-1 to TRBJ2-3; the D call may be TRBD1 or TRBD2 (5 bases each). Trimming pared 0 bases from V and 8 bases from J, leaving 13 bases between. CDR3 length: 14 amino acids. The V gene's germline CDR1 is SGHRS and CDR2 YFSETQ. The CDR3 here is CASSLERGRGTQYF. Written as DNA, the CDR3 is TGCGCCAGCAGCTTGGAACGGGGAAGGGGTACGCAGTATTTT.

The chain uses TRBV10-3 and TRBJ1-1, with D unclear. CDR3 size: 15 residues. Trimming left V 3 bases short and J 1 base short, with 12 bases between. Germline V CDR1 and CDR2: ENHRY, SYGVKD. As DNA, the CDR3 is TGTGCCATCAGTGAACGCGGTGGGGAGAACACTGAAGCTTTCTTT. It codes for CAISERGGENTEAFF.

The genes are TRBV5-6 and TRBJ2-5; tentative D call: TRBD2 (5 bases). Germline V gene lookup returns CDR1 SGHDT and CDR2 YYEEEE. The CDR3 sequence is 14 residues long. V was trimmed by 0 bases and J by 4 bases, leaving 10 bases between them. CDR3 sequence: CASSLEVGVETQYF. The CDR3 DNA reads TGTGCCAGCAGCTTGGAAGTCGGGGTAGAGACCCAGTACTTC. Full variable domain (rest looked up from reference TRBV5-6 and TRBJ2-5): DAGVTQSPTHLIKTRGQQVTLRCSPKSGHDTVSWYQQALGQGPQFIFQYYEEEERQRGNFPDRFSGHQFPNYSSELNVNALLLGDSALYLCASSLEVGVETQYFGPGTRLLVL.

In its sample, this clone was seen a few times. V gene TRBV11-2 combines with J gene TRBJ2-6, with TRBD1 matching 8 bases. The trim removed 7 bases at V and 3 bases at J, leaving 14 bases unmatched. The CDR3 sequence is 18 residues long. Germline V CDR1 and CDR2: SGHAT, FQNNGV. The CDR3 DNA reads as TGTGCCAGCAACAGGGGGTTTACTTCACTTTATGGGGCCAACGTCCTGACTTTC. Protein sequence: CASNRGFTSLYGANVLTF. The full variable domain, rest sourced from reference TRBV11-2 and TRBJ2-6, is EAGVAQSPRYKIIEKRQSVAFWCNPISGHATLYWYQQILGQGPKLLIQFQNNGVVDDSQLPKDRFSAERLKGVDSTLKIQPAKLEDSAVYLCASNRGFTSLYGANVLTFGAGSRLTVL.

This chain joins TRBV7-8 and TRBJ2-7, with D uncertain. Germline CDR1 and CDR2: SGHVS and FQNEAQ. CDR3 length: 13 residues. Between the trimmed V and J ends, which lost 1 base and 7 bases, there was a span of 11 bases. The CDR3 reads CASSLVGSREQYF. The CDR3 region has the DNA TGTGCCAGCAGCTTAGTAGGGTCTCGGGAGCAGTACTTC.

This chain uses TRBV28 with TRBJ2-3; 7 bases agree with TRBD1. Germline values: CDR1 MDHEN, CDR2 SYDVKM. CDR3 length: 16 residues. V lost 5 bases, J lost 3 bases, and 11 bases stayed unmatched. The chain's CDR3 is CASSPPTGIDTDTQYF. In DNA, the CDR3 is TGTGCCAGCAGTCCCCCGACAGGGATTGATACAGATACGCAGTATTTT. Based on the CDR3 plus reference TRBV28 and TRBJ2-3, the full variable domain is DVKVTQSSRYLVKRTGEKVFLECVQDMDHENMFWYRQDPGLGLRLIYFSYDVKMKEKGDIPEGYSVSREKKERFSLILESASTNQTSMYLCASSPPTGIDTDTQYFGPGTRLTVL.

A remark on this clone: Lacking the conserved final phenylalanine or tryptophan, this CDR3 likely reflects a read error. The CDR3 loop is CASYRDDGQPQHS. The DNA of the CDR3 is TGTGCCAGCTATAGGGATGATGGTCAGCCCCAGCATTCT. This chain joins TRBV2 and TRBJ1-5; D is undetermined. This CDR3 has 13 residues. Germline values: CDR1 SNHLY, CDR2 FYNNEI. V lost 8 bases, J lost 6 bases, and 14 bases lay in between.

The chain employs TRBV7-9 and TRBJ2-5; D ambiguous. The V gene's germline CDR1 is SEHNR and CDR2 FQNEAQ (reference sequence). Trimming shortened V by 0 bases and J by 2 bases, and 7 bases separated the two germline ends. The CDR3 is 14 amino acids. The CDR3 loop reads CASSLARSQETQYF. The CDR3 nucleotides are TGTGCCAGCAGCTTAGCACGCAGTCAAGAGACCCAGTACTTC.

The chain links TRBV12-5 to TRBJ2-1; maybe TRBD2 (6 bases). Germline V gene lookup returns CDR1 LGHNT and CDR2 FRNRAP. The CDR3 has 15 amino acids. Trimming left V 7 bases short and J 4 bases short, with 17 bases between. The chain's CDR3 is CASAGPSGTYNEQFF. DNA of the CDR3: TGTGCTAGTGCCGGCCCCTCCGGGACTTACAATGAGCAGTTCTTC.

V usage is TRBV2 and J usage is TRBJ2-1; TRBD2 is a possible D gene (6 bases). The germline CDR1 and CDR2 sequences are SNHLY and FYNNEI. This CDR3 comprises 16 residues. The V end lost 6 bases, the J end lost 4 bases, and 19 bases lay between the germline ends. Written as DNA, the CDR3 is TGTGCCAGCAGGAAGGCGGTCGGGAGTTCTTACAATGAGCAGTTCTTC. Protein sequence: CASRKAVGSSYNEQFF.

Of note for this clone: A much larger clone lies a single base off, so this may be a read error. This sequence joins TRBV5-1 and TRBJ2-5, with D unclear. The germline gives CDR1 SGHRS, CDR2 YFSETQ. There are 11 residues in the CDR3. Trimming took off 5 bases at V and 4 bases at J, with 6 bases between the two ends. CDR3 bases: TGCGCCAGCAGAACTACAGAGACCCAGTACTTC. The encoded protein is CASRTTETQYF.

V gene TRBV11-2 combines with J gene TRBJ1-2; D is possibly TRBD1 (5 bases). The CDR3 is 14 amino acids. Trimming took 7 bases from V and 4 from J, leaving 16 bases between them. From germline, CDR1 is SGHAT and CDR2 FQNNGV. CDR3 sequence: CASTISRDSYGYTF. As DNA, the CDR3 is TGTGCCAGCACCATCTCGAGAGACAGCTATGGCTACACCTTC.

V is TRBV11-2 and J is TRBJ1-1; the match to TRBD1 covers 7 bases. The CDR3 runs 14 residues. V lost 6 bases, J lost 0 bases, and 4 bases stayed unmatched. Germline-derived CDR1 and CDR2 are SGHAT and FQNNGV. CDR3 DNA: TGTGCCAGCAGTCCAGACAGGGTGAACACTGAAGCTTTCTTT. It is translated as CASSPDRVNTEAFF.

The chain has TRBV9 and TRBJ2-5, with 11 bases aligning to TRBD2. The trim removed 4 bases at V and 2 bases at J, leaving 7 bases unmatched. Germline values: CDR1 SGDLS, CDR2 YYNGEE. The CDR3 loop spans 16 amino acids. The CDR3 is CASSPPGLAEQETQYF. The CDR3 nucleotides read TGTGCCAGCAGCCCTCCGGGACTAGCGGAACAAGAGACCCAGTACTTC.

CDR3: CASSLGDRSTDTQYF. In nucleotides, the CDR3 is TGTGCCAGCAGCTTAGGGGACAGGAGCACAGATACGCAGTATTTT. This chain uses TRBV11-3 with TRBJ2-3; TRBD1 matches at 8 bases. V shed 1 base, J shed 0 bases, and the junction held 0 bases outside the gene matches. The germline gives CDR1 SGHNT, CDR2 YENEEA. The CDR3 loop spans 15 amino acids.

This clone appeared a few times. The chain has TRBV27 and TRBJ2-7; the match to TRBD2 covers 15 bases. CDR3 length: 16 residues. Losses at the gene ends were 5 bases for V and 2 bases for J; bases not matched to a gene: 4. Germline-derived CDR1 and CDR2 are MNHEY and SMNVEV (reference sequence). The CDR3 spells CASSTRTSGRAYEQYF. The CDR3 coding sequence is TGTGCCAGCAGTACCCGGACTAGCGGGAGGGCCTACGAGCAGTACTTC.

The chain links TRBV13 to TRBJ2-7; 9 bases agree with TRBD2. V was pared by 2 bases and J by 2 bases, with 1 base of the junction left unmatched. CDR3 length: 14 residues. CDR1 and CDR2 (germline): PRHDT, FYEKMQ (reference sequence). CDR3 loop: CASSLLAGPYEQYF. The CDR3 DNA is TGTGCCAGCAGCTTACTAGCGGGGCCCTACGAGCAGTACTTC.

The chain uses TRBV11-2 and TRBJ2-3, with D uncertain. Looked up from germline, CDR1 is SGHAT and CDR2 is FQNNGV. V was pared by 2 bases and J by 0 bases, with 9 bases between. The CDR3 is 15 amino acids. The CDR3 nucleotides are TGTGCCAGCAGCTTAACGCCAGACAGCACAGATACGCAGTATTTT. Protein product: CASSLTPDSTDTQYF.